The text below deals with one T cell receptor beta chain. No antigen is known for it. The data were taken from a study of graft-versus-host responses after intestinal transplantation. Study summary: Recipients uniformly received anti-thymocyte globulin induction, followed by tacrolimus and steroids for roughly 3 years. Study outcomes and limitations: Some patients had graft-donor T cell macrochimerism. In their allografts, the ratios of graft-versus-host to host-versus-graft T cell clones were high.

The repertoire was sequenced with immunoSEQ multiplex PCR; TCRdb's copy has only in-frame clones and lacks some. Found here are some 64,000 clones, 85% to 95% of them singletons; the top ten hold 1.7%. CDR1 is MNHEY, CDR2 SMNVEV, per germline (reference sequence). The CDR3 sequence is 15 residues long. The trim removed 6 bases at V and 4 bases at J, leaving 5 bases unmatched. This rearrangement joins TRBV27 to TRBJ2-1; TRBD2 matches at 11 bases. The sequenced sample was unstimulated CD8+ T cells sorted from spleen or lymph node cells, obtained before transplant. The sequence derives from a human donor who was the organ donor for an intestinal transplant. CDR3 sequence reads: CASSFGTSGYNEQFF. Here the CDR3 DNA reads TGTGCCAGCAGCTTTGGGACTAGCGGATACAATGAGCAGTTCTTC.